A single sample is the source of the 24 T cell receptor beta chains below, sequenced in a study of regulatory T cells in long-lasting Graves disease. Time point: newly diagnosed GD, antithyroid drugs for less than 3 months. PBMC RNA served as the TCR library source. Building the TCR beta libraries relied on iRepertoire HTBI primers, and CDR3 regions underwent Arm-PCR. TCRdb reprocessed the multiplex PCR reads with MiXCR, giving one entry per CDR3 protein. The sample includes 450,000 to 700,000 distinct CDR3 sequences, about 14% of them seen just once. The same specimen was also included in a second study, on T cells in Graves' hyperthyroidism and ophthalmopathy.

The sequenced sample was peripheral blood mononuclear cells (PBMCs), obtained at new diagnosis, from a patient treated with antithyroid drugs. The receptors here all came from a man aged 25 to 40 with Graves disease.

This clonotype appeared a few times. The chain is built from TRBV6-2 or TRBV6-3 and TRBJ2-7; 15 bases are shared with TRBD2. J was trimmed by 1 base and V by 6 bases; bases with no gene match: 1. Germline V gene sequence: CDR1 MNHEY, CDR2 SVGEGT. The CDR3 sequence is 15 residues long. The CDR3 protein is CASSGLAGGSYEQYF. For the CDR3, the DNA is TGTGCCAGCAGCGGACTAGCGGGAGGGTCCTACGAGCAGTACTTC.

This clonotype turned up a few times. The rearrangement uses TRBV30 and TRBJ2-7, with D possibly matching TRBD1 (6 bases). The CDR3 totals 14 residues. V dropped 2 bases and J dropped 3 bases, with 14 bases sitting between them. Germline CDR1 is GTSNPN and CDR2 is SVGIG (reference sequence). CDR3 amino acids: CAWSLGHEGYEQYF. CDR3 bases: TGTGCCTGGAGTCTGGGACACGAGGGCTACGAGCAGTACTTC.

This clonotype was seen at least ten times. The V gene is TRBV2, the J gene TRBJ2-1, with 8 positions matching TRBD2. CDR1 SNHLY and CDR2 FYNNEI come from the germline V gene. This CDR3 has 16 residues. V dropped 4 bases and J dropped 4; count of bases not matched to a gene: 9. CDR3 amino acids: CASSVSSGRGYNEQFF. CDR3 sequence (DNA): TGTGCCAGCAGTGTAAGTTCCGGGAGGGGATACAATGAGCAGTTCTTC.

This clonotype was seen many times. The chain links TRBV29-1 to TRBJ2-2, with a possible D match to TRBD2 (6 bases). V lost 7 bases and J 5 bases, leaving 17 bases between the germline ends. CDR1 and CDR2 (germline): SQVTM, ANQGSEA. This CDR3 has 14 residues. For the CDR3, the DNA is TGCAGCGCGTCGGGACTTAGCTGGACCGGGGAGCTGTTTTTT. It translates to CSASGLSWTGELFF.

This clonotype was observed a few times. A far larger clone differs by one base, so this is likely a read error. V and J are TRBV2 and TRBJ2-1, with D possibly matching TRBD1 (7 bases). The end of the DNA aligns better with TRBJ2-5, so the J call may be wrong. This CDR3 has 14 amino acids. Germline values: CDR1 SNHLY, CDR2 FYNNEI. The CDR3 region is CAGSVAGTEETQYF. The CDR3 coding sequence is TGTGCCGGCAGTGTCGCGGGGACAGAAGAGACCCAGTACTTC.

This clonotype was found many times. The rearrangement uses TRBV29-1 and TRBJ1-1; D uncertain. Germline CDR1 and CDR2: SQVTM and ANQGSEA. This CDR3 region has 13 residues. Trimming removed 1 base from V and 3 bases from J, with 9 bases in between. CDR3 protein: CSVEGGLYTEAFF. Here the CDR3 DNA reads TGCAGCGTTGAAGGGGGTTTATACACTGAAGCTTTCTTT.

This clonotype showed up many times. V gene TRBV5-1 combines with J gene TRBJ2-3; unclear D gene. CDR1 is SGHRS and CDR2 is YFSETQ in the germline V gene. V was pared by 4 bases and J by 2 bases, with 11 bases between. The CDR3 contains 14 residues. The CDR3 sequence: CASSDGGNTDTQYF. CDR3 nucleotides: TGCGCCAGCAGCGACGGTGGAAACACAGATACGCAGTATTTT.

This clonotype was picked up many times. The chain employs TRBV29-1 and TRBJ2-7, with TRBD1 matching over 9 bases. In germline, CDR1 is SQVTM, CDR2 ANQGSEA. With V trimmed by 7 bases and J by 5 bases, 12 bases remained unmatched. The CDR3 totals 14 residues. The DNA for the CDR3 is TGCAGCGCCCTCCCCGGGACAGGGTCTCACGAGCAGTACTTC. This sequence encodes CSALPGTGSHEQYF.

The chain combines TRBV7-9 with TRBJ2-1; D might be TRBD2 (5 bases). Trimming left V 1 base short and J 9 bases short, with 10 bases between. Germline V gene lookup returns CDR1 SEHNR and CDR2 FQNEAQ (reference sequence). The length of the CDR3 is 13 residues. CDR3 DNA sequence: TGTGCCAGCAGCTTAGGACGGGGTGGTGAGCAGTTCTTC. Its translation is CASSLGRGGEQFF.

This clonotype appeared once. The gene calls are TRBV12-3 or TRBV12-4 and TRBJ1-1, with D unclear. Trimming removed 7 bases at V and 11 bases at J, with 11 bases between. The CDR3 consists of 10 residues. The CDR3 DNA follows: TGTGCCAGCAACCGGGTAAAGGCTTTCTTT. Translating it yields CASNRVKAFF.

The genes are TRBV18 and TRBJ2-2, with D perhaps matching TRBD1 (5 bases). There are 16 residues in the CDR3. With 5 bases removed from V and 6 bases from J, the gap between germline ends came to 19 bases. Germline values: CDR1 KGHSH, CDR2 LQKENI. DNA of the CDR3: TGTGCCAGCTCAGGCTCCCAACAGGCAGCCGCCGGGGAGCTGTTTTTT. This gives the protein CASSGSQQAAAGELFF.

This clonotype was observed a handful of times. V is TRBV6-2 or TRBV6-3 and J is TRBJ1-3; weak D call: TRBD1 (5 bases). Trimming stripped 2 bases from V and 2 bases from J, with 10 bases between. Looked up from germline, CDR1 is MNHEY and CDR2 is SVGEGT. The CDR3 extends over 15 amino acids. Written as DNA, the CDR3 is TGTGCCAGCAGTTACCTTGGAGGGGCTGGAAACACCATATATTTT. Residues: CASSYLGGAGNTIYF.

There are many counts of this clonotype. The rearrangement links TRBV27 to TRBJ2-1; possible D gene TRBD2, 6 bases. Trimming cost V 3 bases and J 5 bases, with 14 bases left between them. Germline loops: CDR1 MNHEY, CDR2 SMNVEV (reference sequence). The CDR3 extends over 15 amino acids. CDR3 sequence reads: CASSFPGTANNEQFF. In nucleotides, the CDR3 is TGTGCCAGCAGTTTCCCCGGGACTGCTAACAATGAGCAGTTCTTC.

The chain is built from TRBV5-1 and TRBJ1-2; 8 bases match TRBD1. Looked up from germline, CDR1 is SGHRS and CDR2 is YFSETQ. The J segment lost 6 bases and the V segment lost 4 bases, leaving 8 bases of the junction unmatched. The CDR3 consists of 14 residues. The CDR3 here is CASSDGQGLNGYTF. For the CDR3, the DNA is TGCGCCAGCAGCGACGGACAGGGCCTCAATGGCTACACCTTC.

This clonotype has just a few counts. V is TRBV7-8 and J is TRBJ2-4, with D possibly matching TRBD1 (6 bases). The CDR3 is 18 residues long. The V gene's germline CDR1 is SGHVS and CDR2 FQNEAQ. Between the trimmed V and J ends, which lost 5 bases and 0 bases, there was a span of 20 bases. CDR3 region: CASSRWDILTQAKNIQYF. DNA of the CDR3: TGTGCCAGCAGCCGCTGGGACATCCTCACCCAAGCCAAAAACATTCAGTACTTC.

This clonotype was counted at least ten times. V is TRBV30 and J is TRBJ2-5, with 8 nucleotides matching TRBD1. The ends lost 3 bases at V and 5 bases at J; junction bases unmatched: 5. Germline V gives CDR1 GTSNPN, CDR2 SVGIG (reference sequence). The CDR3 runs to 13 residues. This chain's CDR3 is CAWSRDRWETQYF. CDR3 bases: TGTGCCTGGAGCCGGGACAGGTGGGAGACCCAGTACTTC.

This clonotype was found many times. This chain links TRBV6-2 or TRBV6-3 with TRBJ2-3; TRBD2 agrees at 7 bases. The CDR3 runs to 16 residues. V lost 2 bases and J lost 1; bases outside the gene matches: 6. The germline gives CDR1 MNHEY, CDR2 SVGEGT. The DNA of the CDR3 is TGTGCCAGCAGTTACAAGGCGGGAGCGGGCACAGATACGCAGTATTTT. Protein product: CASSYKAGAGTDTQYF.

This clonotype was found many times. The rearrangement links TRBV7-3 to TRBJ2-3, with 7 bases identical to TRBD2. Trimming at V came to 0 bases and at J to 6 bases, leaving 3 bases not matched to a gene. The CDR3 runs 14 residues. Looked up from germline, CDR1 is SGHTA and CDR2 is FQGTGA. CDR3 bases: TGTGCCAGCAGCTTAACTGGGGGAGGGGATACGCAGTATTTT. It codes for CASSLTGGGDTQYF.

The table lists this clonotype with many counts. The chain recombines TRBV12-3 or TRBV12-4 with TRBJ2-3; weak D call: TRBD1 (5 bases). Trimming left V 7 bases short and J 2 bases short, with 10 bases between. This CDR3 region has 13 residues. CDR3 sequence reads: CASTPRVTDTQYF. The CDR3 nucleotides read TGTGCCAGCACCCCCAGGGTCACAGATACGCAGTATTTT.

This clonotype was observed a single time. A far larger clone is one base from this, pointing to a likely read error. The genes are TRBV12-3 or TRBV12-4 and TRBJ2-1; the D is unclear. This CDR3 comprises 12 residues. The CDR3 nucleotides are TGTGCCAGCAGACCTAGTGAGAATGAGCGGTTCTTC. It codes for CASRPSENERFF.

The chain joins TRBV2 to TRBJ2-3; perhaps TRBD1 as D (6 bases). The V gene's germline CDR1 is SNHLY and CDR2 FYNNEI. CDR3 length equals 14 residues. V lost 7 bases to trimming and J lost 0 bases, with 11 bases between them. CDR3 nucleotide sequence: TGTGCCAGCATGGTTGGACAGAGCACAGATACGCAGTATTTT. Its protein product is CASMVGQSTDTQYF.

This clonotype was found a few times. The genes are TRBV6-1 and TRBJ2-5; 8 positions agree with TRBD1. CDR3 size: 15 residues. Unmatched junction bases numbered 11, after V lost 6 bases and J lost 5 bases. CDR1 is MNHNS, CDR2 SASEGT, per germline. CDR3 in DNA: TGTGCCAGCAGGGGCGGGGCAGGGGGCCTGGAGACCCAGTACTTC. The encoded protein is CASRGGAGGLETQYF.

This clonotype was counted ten times or more. This chain joins TRBV7-3 and TRBJ1-1; the D is unclear. The germline V gene encodes CDR1 SGHTA and CDR2 FQGTGA. The CDR3 covers 18 residues. Trimming took 1 base from V and 0 from J, leaving 18 bases between them. CDR3: CASSLNLRAVSMNTEAFF. The CDR3, as DNA: TGTGCCAGCAGCTTAAATCTCCGGGCAGTATCCATGAACACTGAAGCTTTCTTT.

A few counts support this clonotype. This chain connects TRBV6-1 to TRBJ1-5; D might be TRBD1 (6 bases). CDR3 length equals 14 residues. V lost 5 bases, J lost 7 bases, and 15 bases lay in between. Germline V gene data show CDR1 as MNHNS and CDR2 as SASEGT. DNA for the CDR3: TGTGCCAGCAGTCCCAGGGGTAGAGAACAGCCCCAGCATTTT. Its translation: CASSPRGREQPQHF.